Following are 13 T cell receptor beta chains from one sample sequenced in a study of OX40 agonist ivuxolimab in advanced cancers. Profiling relied on immunoSEQ multiplex PCR, and the TCRdb table lists in-frame clones only, not all of them. This sample has under 25,000 clones, with under 90% found just once. The sequenced sample was CD4+ or CD8+ T cells sorted from blood, obtained in a trial of the OX40 agonist ivuxolimab. All receptors derive from an adult with an advanced solid tumor such as melanoma, head and neck, liver or kidney cancer.

V gene TRBV5-1 combines with J gene TRBJ1-1, with TRBD1 as a possible D gene (5 bases). The ends were cut back, 5 bases at V and 0 bases at J, with 8 bases in the middle. From germline, CDR1 is SGHRS and CDR2 YFSETQ. The CDR3 totals 13 residues. The CDR3 here is CASRGHLNTEAFF. CDR3 nucleotides: TGCGCCAGCAGGGGGCATTTGAACACTGAAGCTTTCTTT.

V is TRBV7-8 and J is TRBJ2-7; a possible D gene is TRBD1 (6 bases). The CDR3 has 12 amino acids. CDR1 and CDR2 from the germline V gene are SGHVS and FQNEAQ. The V end lost 5 bases, the J end lost 3 bases, and 8 bases lay between the germline ends. DNA for the CDR3: TGTGCCAGCAGCAGACAGGACTACGAGCAGTACTTC. Residues: CASSRQDYEQYF.

J is TRBJ2-7 and V is TRBV27, with 11 bases matching TRBD2. V shed 4 bases, J shed 0 bases, and the junction held 8 bases outside the gene matches. Looked up from germline, CDR1 is MNHEY and CDR2 is SMNVEV (reference sequence). The length of the CDR3 is 17 residues. CDR3 loop: CASSSPSSGRSSYEQYF. The CDR3 bases are TGTGCCAGCAGTTCGCCTTCTAGCGGGAGGAGCTCCTACGAGCAGTACTTC.

The chain links TRBV6-5 to TRBJ2-1, with unresolved D. The CDR3 has 12 residues. V was pared by 7 bases and J by 5 bases, with 9 bases between. Germline V gene lookup returns CDR1 MNHEY and CDR2 SVGAGI. CDR3 bases: TGTGCCAGCACGTCCACAGACAATGAGCAGTTCTTC. This sequence encodes CASTSTDNEQFF.

This chain uses TRBV9 with TRBJ2-7; 7 bases are a match to TRBD1. Germline V gives CDR1 SGDLS, CDR2 YYNGEE. V lost 3 bases to trimming and J lost 1 base; unmatched junction nucleotides: 1. CDR3 size: 13 residues. The CDR3: CASSEGQSYEQYF. The CDR3 nucleotides read TGTGCCAGCAGCGAGGGACAGTCCTACGAGCAGTACTTC.

This chain joins TRBV6-5 and TRBJ2-2, with 10 bases fitting TRBD2. The ends lost 0 bases at V and 7 bases at J; junction bases unmatched: 2. Germline CDR1 is MNHEY and CDR2 is SVGAGI. This CDR3 region has 15 residues. CDR3 bases: TGTGCCAGCAGTTACTCTAGCGGGGGGATCGGGGAGCTGTTTTTT. As protein: CASSYSSGGIGELFF.

This clone was recorded only once. The chain carries TRBV28 and TRBJ2-1, with a tentative D call TRBD2 (6 bases). CDR1 is MDHEN and CDR2 is SYDVKM in the germline V gene. This CDR3 region has 16 residues. Trimming removed 2 bases at V and 1 base at J, with 12 bases between. The CDR3 region is CASSLDASGSYNEQFF. The CDR3 DNA is TGTGCCAGCAGTTTAGACGCGAGCGGGTCCTACAATGAGCAGTTCTTC.

The gene calls are TRBV11-2 and TRBJ1-1; D gene uncertain. This CDR3 comprises 13 residues. From germline, CDR1 is SGHAT and CDR2 FQNNGV. Between the trimmed V and J ends, which lost 5 bases and 1 base, there was a span of 8 bases. The CDR3 is CASSRVENTEAFF. The CDR3 DNA sequence: TGTGCCAGCAGCCGGGTGGAGAACACTGAAGCTTTCTTT.

CDR3 region: CAWTGIGDRVNTEAFF. CDR3 coding DNA: TGTGCCTGGACTGGGATAGGGGACAGGGTGAACACTGAAGCTTTCTTT. The chain employs TRBV30 and TRBJ1-1, with 9 bases identical to TRBD1. V trimming: 4 bases; J trimming: 0 bases; junction bases outside the gene matches: 9. Germline V CDR1 and CDR2: GTSNPN, SVGIG (reference sequence). This CDR3 is 16 amino acids long.

V usage is TRBV7-3 and J usage is TRBJ2-1; 10 bases agree with TRBD2. CDR1 and CDR2 (germline): SGHTA, FQGTGA. The CDR3 runs to 15 residues. The ends lost 2 bases at V and 5 bases at J; junction bases unmatched: 3. In nucleotides, the CDR3 is TGTGCCAGCAGCTTAGTACTAGCGGGGAACAATGAGCAGTTCTTC. Its translation: CASSLVLAGNNEQFF. Filled out from reference TRBV7-3 and TRBJ2-1, the complete variable domain reads GAGVSQTPSNKVTEKGKYVELRCDPISGHTALYWYRQSLGQGPEFLIYFQGTGAADDSGLPNDRFFAVRPEGSVSTLKIQRTERGDSAVYLCASSLVLAGNNEQFFGPGTRLTVL.

This clone showed up just a few times. The chain recombines TRBV27 with TRBJ1-1, with D perhaps TRBD1 (5 bases). Germline V gene data show CDR1 as MNHEY and CDR2 as SMNVEV (reference sequence). The CDR3 covers 14 residues. The ends were cut back, 5 bases at V and 5 bases at J, with 15 bases in the middle. The CDR3 DNA is TGTGCCAGCAGTCCACCTCCGGGGGATACTGAAGCTTTCTTT. Amino acid sequence: CASSPPPGDTEAFF.

This chain uses TRBV14 with TRBJ2-5; tentatively, D is TRBD2 (7 bases). The ends were cut back, 3 bases at V and 9 bases at J, with 14 bases in the middle. CDR1 and CDR2 (germline): SGHDN, FVKESK. CDR3 length: 13 amino acids. The CDR3 sequence is CASSHSLGGPQYF. The CDR3 DNA is TGTGCCAGCAGCCACTCCCTCGGGGGGCCCCAGTACTTC.

The chain uses TRBV13 and TRBJ1-1, with D perhaps matching TRBD1 (6 bases). This CDR3 region has 12 residues. Trimming took off 10 bases at V and 5 bases at J, with 14 bases between the two ends. CDR1 is PRHDT, CDR2 FYEKMQ, per germline (reference sequence). In DNA, the CDR3 is TGTGCCACCGGACAGTTCGAGACTGAAGCTTTCTTT. Translation gives CATGQFETEAFF.